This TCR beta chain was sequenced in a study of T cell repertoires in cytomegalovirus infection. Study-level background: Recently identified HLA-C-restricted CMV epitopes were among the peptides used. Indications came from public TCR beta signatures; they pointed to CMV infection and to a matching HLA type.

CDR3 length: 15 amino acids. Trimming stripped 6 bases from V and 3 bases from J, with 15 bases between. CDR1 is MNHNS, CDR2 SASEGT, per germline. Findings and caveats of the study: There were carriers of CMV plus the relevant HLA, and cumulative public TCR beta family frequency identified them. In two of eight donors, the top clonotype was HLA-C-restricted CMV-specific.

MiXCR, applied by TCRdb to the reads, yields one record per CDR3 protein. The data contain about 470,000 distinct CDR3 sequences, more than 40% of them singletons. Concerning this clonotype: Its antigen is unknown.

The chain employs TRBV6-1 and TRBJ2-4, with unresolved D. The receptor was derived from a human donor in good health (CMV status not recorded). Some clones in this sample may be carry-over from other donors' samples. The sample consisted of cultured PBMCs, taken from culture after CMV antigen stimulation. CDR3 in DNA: TGTGCCAGCAGCAGCCCCGTTGTCGGCAAAAACATTCAGTACTTC. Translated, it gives CASSSPVVGKNIQYF.